A selection of T cell receptor beta chains follows, all from one sample in a study of CD8+ T cells in alopecia areata. Sequencing was performed with immunoSEQ multiplex PCR; in TCRdb, only in-frame clones are kept and a portion is missing. Of 100,000 to 130,000 clones listed, roughly 84% were seen once; the top ten hold around a quarter. Here the sequenced sample was CD8+ T cells sorted from blood, taken at week 24, from a patient treated with tofacitinib. The receptors derive from a human donor with alopecia areata. CDR3s leave out the opening cysteine and the closing phenylalanine or tryptophan. D genes are given only for firm matches.

12	TRBV27	TRBD1	ASSTGQGAYEQY
10	TRBV16	NA	ASSQSADGYT
11	TRBV7-2	NA	ASSVWGHYEQY
15	TRBV7-2	TRBD2	ASSRGLAGGLVETQY
13	TRBV19	TRBD2	ASSMSGGAGTEQF
11	TRBV11-2	NA	ASSLVLGPEAF
12	TRBV6-1	TRBD1	ASSGTGQGDGYT
12	TRBV9	NA	ASSAHDWTDTQY
15	TRBV10-2	NA	ASSESGRPHFQETQY
13	TRBV7-9	NA	ASSLVRRGYTEAF
12	TRBV27	TRBD2	ASTGLASTDTQY
11	TRBV6-5	NA	ASSYSSGAEQF
12	TRBV29-1	TRBD1	SVETGGFGNTIY
13	TRBV7-9	NA	ASSPVGENTGELF
15	TRBV5-1	TRBD1	ASSLGAGTGAGNEQY
13	TRBV7-9	TRBD2	ASSYTGTSEETQY
13	TRBV7-9	TRBD1	ASSHVGTDNEKLF
12	TRBV9	NA	ASSVGGSSYEQY
10	TRBV5-1	NA	ASSMTGPEQY
9	TRBV30	NA	AWTETDTQY
11	TRBV29-1	NA	SVEVGGGETQY
9	TRBV19	NA	ASGGGTEAF
15	TRBV4-1	TRBD1	ASSQGTGGRTRPEAF
14	TRBV27	TRBD2	ASSTTAGGPYNEQF
12	TRBV5-1	TRBD1	ASSSDRGGTEAF
11	TRBV9	NA	ASSVDESYEQY
14	TRBV5-1	NA	ASSLEPKDRFYGYT
12	TRBV10-3	NA	AISDPDGQETQY
10	TRBV6-1	TRBD1	ASWTGVTEAF
12	TRBV13	TRBD1	ASSFGQANQPQH
14	TRBV7-2	TRBD1	ASSLAAPTGNYGYT
12	TRBV10-3	NA	AISEPGWDNEQF
12	TRBV6-6	NA	ASSYRWQQDGYT
15	TRBV7-8	TRBD2	ASSLGTSVGAKNIQY
9	TRBV29-1	NA	SVYTGNGYT
10	TRBV19	NA	ASGYSNQPQH
13	TRBV2	TRBD1	ASLGGGELNQPQH
13	TRBV4-1	TRBD2	ASSPTSGTSYEQY
10	TRBV7-9	NA	ASRVGLNEQF
12	TRBV2	TRBD2	ASSENSGQETQY
14	TRBV19	NA	ASSIRLDRSYNEQF
13	TRBV5-1	TRBD1	ASSLEGQHTDTQY
14	TRBV7-9	TRBD1	ASSLEGQGLDQPQH
14	TRBV7-8	TRBD1	ASSPAGQTSNYGYT
13	TRBV5-4	NA	ASSLGVAGPYEQY
12	TRBV13	NA	ASSLGVGTYEQY
9	TRBV29-1	NA	SVTRGEKLF
14	TRBV6-5	TRBD2	ASSYGISGVSYEQY
12	TRBV7-6	NA	ASSSGHMNTEAF
14	TRBV5-6	NA	ASSIEGLLANYGYT
14	TRBV4-3	TRBD2	ASSQEGGGRTGELF
13	TRBV13	NA	ASSLGDFPTDTQY
15	TRBV9	NA	ASSPRGRGDTNEKLF
9	TRBV20-1	NA	SAIQAPEAF
16	TRBV4-3	TRBD2	ASSLAGGNIPFAGELF
13	TRBV29-1	NA	SVVGAEGSVYEQY
11	TRBV21-1	NA	ASRSATTDGYT